This is a list of T cell receptor beta chains from one sample in a study of CD8+CD57+ T cells in acquired aplastic anemia. TCRdb redid the calling of the reads with MiXCR, one entry per CDR3 protein. The sample includes some 210,000 distinct CDR3 sequences, roughly 57% seen only once; the top ten take approximately 30%. Specimen: sorted CD4+, CD8+, or CD8+CD57+ T cells (not recorded which) from PBMCs. The source of these receptors is a human donor in good health. CDR3s include the opening cysteine and the closing phenylalanine or tryptophan. Fields, in order: V gene, J gene, CDR3 protein.

TRBV20-1	TRBJ2-5	CSARVIIQETQYF
TRBV5-1	TRBJ2-1	CASSLPGGNEQFF
TRBV6-4	TRBJ2-7	CASSVKVSGEQYF
TRBV24-1	TRBJ1-1	CATSDPREDTEAFF
TRBV7-9	TRBJ2-1	CASSSSRLGNEQFF
TRBV7-9	TRBJ2-7	CASRRADEQYF
TRBV6-5	TRBJ1-3	CASSFKAGNTIYF
TRBV20-1	TRBJ2-5	CSARLAGYQETQYF
TRBV7-2	TRBJ2-1	CASSFHDEQFF
TRBV24-1	TRBJ1-3	CATSDSGPYSGNTIYF
TRBV10-2	TRBJ2-1	CASSESVGGEQFF
TRBV29-1	TRBJ2-5	CSVDPGTGVEETQYF
TRBV24-1	TRBJ2-3	CATSDPRVLTDTQYF
TRBV29-1	TRBJ1-1	CSVPNTGYTEAFF
TRBV19	TRBJ2-3	CASGWTPSTDTQYF
TRBV7-3	TRBJ1-5	CASSLSGGNQPQHF
TRBV7-9	TRBJ2-7	CASSFGGASEQYF
TRBV9	TRBJ1-2	CASSVAGQGNYGYTF
TRBV10-3	TRBJ1-2	CAISGGMNGYTF
TRBV7-9	TRBJ2-2	CASSQVRGQGVQLNTGELFF
TRBV10-3	TRBJ2-2	CASQTPRGGNTGELFF
TRBV12-5	TRBJ2-7	CASGLAELAGEAYEQYF
TRBV20-1	TRBJ2-3	CSARVGQKDTQYF
TRBV7-9	TRBJ1-2	CASSPYLEGGAAGYTF
TRBV6-1	TRBJ2-1	CASSDAVEQFF
TRBV29-1	TRBJ2-7	CSVEDGTGLSYEQYF
TRBV19	TRBJ1-5	CASIGGLGQPQHF
TRBV24-1	TRBJ2-5	CATRDGRGLQETQYF
TRBV9	TRBJ2-5	CASSPSLGFGQETQYF
TRBV5-6	TRBJ2-7	CASSLYGPTAYEQYF
TRBV27	TRBJ2-7	CASSLDRGSSYEQYF